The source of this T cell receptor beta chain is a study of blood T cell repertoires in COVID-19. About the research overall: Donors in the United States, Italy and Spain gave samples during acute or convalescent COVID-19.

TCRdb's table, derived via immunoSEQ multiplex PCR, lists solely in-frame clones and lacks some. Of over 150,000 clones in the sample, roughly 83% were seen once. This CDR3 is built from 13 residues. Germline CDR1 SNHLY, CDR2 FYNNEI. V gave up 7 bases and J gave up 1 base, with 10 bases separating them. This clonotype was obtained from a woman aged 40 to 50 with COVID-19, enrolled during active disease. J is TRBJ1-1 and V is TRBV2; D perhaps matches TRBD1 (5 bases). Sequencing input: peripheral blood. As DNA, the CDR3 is TGTGCCAGCACCTCGGGGGGGAACACTGAAGCTTTCTTT. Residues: CASTSGGNTEAFF.